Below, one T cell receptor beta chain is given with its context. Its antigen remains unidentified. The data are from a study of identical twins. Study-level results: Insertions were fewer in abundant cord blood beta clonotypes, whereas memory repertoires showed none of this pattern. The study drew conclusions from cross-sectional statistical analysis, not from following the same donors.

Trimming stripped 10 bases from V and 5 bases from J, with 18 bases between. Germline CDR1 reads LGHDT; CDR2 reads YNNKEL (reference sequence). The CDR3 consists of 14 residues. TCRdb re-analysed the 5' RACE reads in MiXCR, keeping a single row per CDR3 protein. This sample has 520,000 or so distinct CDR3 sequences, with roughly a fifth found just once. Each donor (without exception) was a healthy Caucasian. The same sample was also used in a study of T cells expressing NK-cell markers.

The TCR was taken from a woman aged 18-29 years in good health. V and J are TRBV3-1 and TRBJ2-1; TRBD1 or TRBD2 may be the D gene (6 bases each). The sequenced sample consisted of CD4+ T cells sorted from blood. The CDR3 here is CATDRGTRNNEQFF. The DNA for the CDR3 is TGTGCCACTGACCGCGGGACACGGAACAATGAGCAGTTCTTC.